These 28 T cell receptor beta chains were sequenced from one sample in a study of OX40 agonist ivuxolimab in advanced cancers. The library was made by the immunoSEQ multiplex PCR assay. This immuneACCESS table, as held by TCRdb, lists in-frame sequences with V and J called but not all clones. Of the missing ones, under half trace to an unresolved V gene in checked studies; the others have no known cause. The sample yields over 90,000 clones; almost 90% were counted once. Jointly, the top ten make up more than 0.15% of the sample. Source: CD4+ or CD8+ T cells sorted from blood, taken in a trial of the OX40 agonist ivuxolimab. The receptors originated from an adult with an advanced solid tumor such as melanoma, head and neck, liver or kidney cancer.

This clone has just a few counts. This chain joins TRBV7-9 and TRBJ2-3; D is unresolved. Germline lookup yields CDR1 SEHNR and CDR2 FQNEAQ (reference sequence). The CDR3 is made up of 14 amino acids. The germline V and J ends were trimmed by 8 bases and 0 bases, with 12 bases remaining between them. Written as DNA, the CDR3 is TGTGCCAGCGCTCGAGGTGCTAGCACAGATACGCAGTATTTT. Translated: CASARGASTDTQYF. Drawing the rest from reference TRBV7-9 and TRBJ2-3, the complete variable domain is DTGVSQNPRHKITKRGQNVTFRCDPISEHNRLYWYRQTLGQGPEFLTYFQNEAQLEKSRLLSDRFSAERPKGSFSTLEIQRTEQGDSAMYLCASARGASTDTQYFGPGTRLTVL.

This clone was counted between two and nine times. The chain carries TRBV25-1 and TRBJ1-4; D is unclear. Trimming took 1 base from V and 4 from J, leaving 7 bases between them. Germline loops: CDR1 MGHDK, CDR2 SYGVNS. This CDR3 comprises 14 residues. CDR3 nucleotide sequence: TGTGCCAGCAGTGAATGGAGAGTTAATGAAAAACTGTTTTTT. Translated: CASSEWRVNEKLFF.

The rearrangement uses TRBV19 and TRBJ2-3; D is uncertain. Trimming shortened V by 2 bases and J by 1 base, and 19 bases separated the two germline ends. The CDR3 covers 18 residues. Germline loops: CDR1 LNHDA, CDR2 SQIVND (reference sequence). The CDR3 region is CASSISLRATHGTDTQYF. DNA for the CDR3: TGTGCCAGTAGTATAAGTCTTCGGGCTACCCACGGCACAGATACGCAGTATTTT. Full variable domain (remainder filled in from reference TRBV19 and TRBJ2-3): DGGITQSPKYLFRKEGQNVTLSCEQNLNHDAMYWYRQDPGQGLRLIYYSQIVNDFQKGDIAEGYSVSREKKESFPLTVTSAQKNPTAFYLCASSISLRATHGTDTQYFGPGTRLTVL.

The DNA for the CDR3 is TGCGCCAGCAGCGGTGACAGGGCCACTGAAGCTTTCTTT. Protein sequence: CASSGDRATEAFF. This chain links TRBV5-1 with TRBJ1-1, with 7 bases fitting TRBD1. With 4 bases clipped from V and 4 bases from J, the junction kept 4 bases outside the gene matches. CDR3 length: 13 residues. Germline lookup yields CDR1 SGHRS and CDR2 YFSETQ. The variable domain in full, with the rest retrieved from reference TRBV5-1 and TRBJ1-1, is KAGVTQTPRYLIKTRGQQVTLSCSPISGHRSVSWYQQTPGQGLQFLFEYFSETQRNKGNFPGRFSGRQFSNSRSEMNVSTLELGDSALYLCASSGDRATEAFFGQGTRLTVV.

This clone showed up just once. This rearrangement joins TRBV10-3 to TRBJ2-2; D is perhaps TRBD2 (6 bases). Trimming cost V 0 bases and J 4 bases, with 9 bases left between them. This CDR3 region has 15 residues. The V gene's germline CDR1 is ENHRY and CDR2 SYGVKD. The CDR3 nucleotides are TGTGCCATCAGTGAGTCGGGGGGAGGCACCGGGGAGCTGTTTTTT. Translation gives CAISESGGGTGELFF.

J is TRBJ2-1 and V is TRBV11-2; D is undetermined. The CDR3 spans 13 residues. Germline V CDR1 and CDR2: SGHAT, FQNNGV. V was clipped by 5 bases and J by 4 bases, with 9 bases between them. The CDR3 DNA sequence: TGTGCCAGCAGCCCCGAGCTGTACAATGAGCAGTTCTTC. Protein: CASSPELYNEQFF.

This clone was picked up a small number of times. V gene TRBV5-8 combines with J gene TRBJ1-5; D unresolved. Germline loops: CDR1 SGHTS, CDR2 YDEGEE. V lost 2 bases and J lost 6, with 9 bases in between. The length of the CDR3 is 13 residues. CDR3 coding DNA: TGTGCCAGCAGCTTTGCGGTGCGTCAGCCCCAGCATTTT. Its protein product is CASSFAVRQPQHF.

The chain joins TRBV23-1 to TRBJ1-5; possible D gene TRBD1, 5 bases. TRBV23-1 is an ORF, and what it does is uncertain. The CDR3 is 16 amino acids. V dropped 6 bases and J dropped 2 bases, with 17 bases sitting between them. The CDR3 nucleotides read TGCGCCAGCAGACCCGGGGCCTGGACGGGCAATCAGCCCCAGCATTTT. The encoded protein is CASRPGAWTGNQPQHF.

The chain carries TRBV6-4 and TRBJ2-2; D is unclear. CDR1 is MRHNA and CDR2 is SNTAGT in the germline V gene. V was pared by 3 bases and J by 6 bases, with 8 bases between. The CDR3 has 13 residues. CDR3 in amino acids: CASSENLPGELFF. The CDR3 DNA reads TGTGCCAGCAGTGAGAATTTGCCCGGGGAGCTGTTTTTT.

The rearrangement uses TRBV6-5 and TRBJ1-2; tentative D call: TRBD1 (6 bases). Trimming removed 4 bases at V and 9 bases at J, with 9 bases between. Germline V lookup: CDR1 MNHEY, CDR2 SVGAGI. The CDR3 has 11 amino acids. In nucleotides, the CDR3 is TGTGCCAGCAGTTTCAGGGGAAGCTACACCTTC. It specifies CASSFRGSYTF.

The chain carries TRBV14 and TRBJ2-7; no firm D call. Germline V gene sequence: CDR1 SGHDN, CDR2 FVKESK. The V gene lost 1 base and the J gene lost 6 bases, with 10 bases spanning the gap. CDR3 length: 13 residues. DNA for the CDR3: TGTGCCAGCAGCCAAGCGACATTCGGCGAGCAGTACTTC. Encoded protein: CASSQATFGEQYF.

This chain links TRBV5-5 with TRBJ1-1; D is unresolved. CDR3 length: 15 amino acids. Germline-derived CDR1 and CDR2 are SGHKS and YYEKEE (reference sequence). Trimming stripped 0 bases from V and 2 bases from J, with 11 bases between. The CDR3 region is CASSLGPAGNTEAFF. CDR3 coding DNA: TGTGCCAGCAGCTTGGGGCCAGCCGGAAACACTGAAGCTTTCTTT. Variable domain in full (rest from reference TRBV5-5 and TRBJ1-1): DAGVTQSPTHLIKTRGQQVTLRCSPISGHKSVSWYQQVLGQGPQFIFQYYEKEERGRGNFPDRFSARQFPNYSSELNVNALLLGDSALYLCASSLGPAGNTEAFFGQGTRLTVV.

The chain is built from TRBV6-5 and TRBJ2-2; D not resolved. This CDR3 spans 12 amino acids. Germline V gives CDR1 MNHEY, CDR2 SVGAGI. V was pared by 6 bases and J by 5 bases, with 7 bases between. This chain's CDR3 is CASRVGTGELFF. The CDR3 region has the DNA TGTGCCAGCAGGGTAGGGACCGGGGAGCTGTTTTTT.

The chain joins TRBV5-1 to TRBJ2-3; 14 nucleotides agree with TRBD2. The V and J ends lost 3 bases and 3 bases, in that order; junction bases with no gene match: 6. CDR3 size: 17 residues. Germline CDR1 and CDR2: SGHRS and YFSETQ. Written as DNA, the CDR3 is TGCGCCAGCAGCTCGCCGGGACTAGCGGGAGTAACAGATACGCAGTATTTT. Protein product: CASSSPGLAGVTDTQYF.

CDR3 nucleotides: TGTGCCAGCAGAGGCGATGAACAGTGGGGTTCACCCCTCCACTTT. This encodes CASRGDEQWGSPLHF. V gene TRBV6-1 combines with J gene TRBJ1-6; D gene uncertain. Germline V lookup: CDR1 MNHNS, CDR2 SASEGT. V was clipped by 6 bases and J by 9 bases, with 18 bases between them. CDR3 length: 15 residues.

This sequence joins TRBV10-1 and TRBJ2-7, with TRBD1 matching over 7 bases. The V gene end was trimmed by 7 bases and the J gene end by 2 bases; junction bases not matched to a gene: 8. Germline lookup yields CDR1 WNHNN and CDR2 SYGVQD (reference sequence). This CDR3 contains 14 residues. This CDR3 is CASKARGSTYEQYF. The CDR3 DNA sequence: TGCGCCAGCAAAGCCAGGGGGTCCACCTACGAGCAGTACTTC.

The rearrangement links TRBV5-1 to TRBJ2-2; 8 bases match TRBD1. The CDR3 consists of 15 residues. With V trimmed by 2 bases and J by 4 bases, 4 bases remained unmatched. Per the germline V gene, CDR1 is SGHRS and CDR2 is YFSETQ. The CDR3 loop reads CASSLLGQGTGELFF. CDR3 nucleotide sequence: TGCGCCAGCAGCTTACTCGGACAGGGCACCGGGGAGCTGTTTTTT. The variable domain in full, completed from reference TRBV5-1 and TRBJ2-2, reads KAGVTQTPRYLIKTRGQQVTLSCSPISGHRSVSWYQQTPGQGLQFLFEYFSETQRNKGNFPGRFSGRQFSNSRSEMNVSTLELGDSALYLCASSLLGQGTGELFFGEGSRLTVL.

V and J are TRBV4-1 and TRBJ1-1, with D tentatively TRBD1 (6 bases). CDR3 length equals 17 residues. V lost 4 bases and J lost 5, with 23 bases in between. Germline values: CDR1 MGHRA, CDR2 YSYEKL. In nucleotides, the CDR3 is TGCGCCAGCAGCCTCCTCCCCCCGGCCGGACAGAGGACTGAAGCTTTCTTT. This codes for CASSLLPPAGQRTEAFF.

The chain couples TRBV5-1 to TRBJ1-6; tentative D call: TRBD1 (5 bases). Between the trimmed V and J ends, which lost 0 bases and 9 bases, there was a span of 10 bases. The CDR3 covers 14 residues. Germline CDR1 and CDR2: SGHRS and YFSETQ. The CDR3, as DNA: TGCGCCAGCAGCTTGGCGCAGGGTATTTCACCCCTCCACTTT. This sequence encodes CASSLAQGISPLHF.

The chain has TRBV11-3 and TRBJ2-1; 7 positions match TRBD1. Germline V CDR1 and CDR2: SGHNT, YENEEA. V was pared by 5 bases and J by 6 bases, with 7 bases of the junction left unmatched. The CDR3 loop spans 14 amino acids. CDR3 nucleotide sequence: TGTGCCAGCAGCAGGAACAGGGGTGCCAATGAGCAGTTCTTC. This sequence encodes CASSRNRGANEQFF.

This sequence joins TRBV5-4 and TRBJ1-1; D is undetermined. The CDR3 is 13 residues long. V lost 1 base and J 3 bases, leaving 7 bases between the germline ends. Germline assignment: CDR1 SGHNT and CDR2 YYREEE (reference sequence). The chain's CDR3 is CASSLRVDTEAFF. In nucleotides, the CDR3 is TGTGCCAGCAGCTTGAGGGTTGACACTGAAGCTTTCTTT.

The CDR3 DNA reads as TGTGCCATCAGTCCTGACAGGGATGGCTACACCTTC. This codes for CAISPDRDGYTF. The chain is built from TRBV10-3 and TRBJ1-2, with 7 bases identical to TRBD1. CDR1 and CDR2 (germline): ENHRY, SYGVKD. The CDR3 is 12 amino acids. The trim removed 5 bases at V and 6 bases at J, leaving 3 bases unmatched.

The chain joins TRBV29-1 to TRBJ1-1; D gene ambiguous. The CDR3 has 12 amino acids. Germline lookup yields CDR1 SQVTM and CDR2 ANQGSEA. V lost 5 bases, J lost 0 bases, and 7 bases lay in between. This CDR3 is CSVSTMNTEAFF. As DNA, the CDR3 is TGCAGCGTTTCGACAATGAACACTGAAGCTTTCTTT.

This clone was counted once. This chain uses TRBV18 with TRBJ1-1; D gene ambiguous. CDR1 is KGHSH and CDR2 is LQKENI in the germline V gene. The CDR3 loop spans 16 amino acids. The V and J ends lost 1 base and 7 bases respectively, with 19 bases between them. CDR3 bases: TGTGCCAGCTCACCACGCGCTGTTTTAAATGGCCGTGAAGCTTTCTTT. It yields the protein CASSPRAVLNGREAFF.

This chain connects TRBV30 to TRBJ2-2, with 9 positions matching TRBD1. Germline lookup yields CDR1 GTSNPN and CDR2 SVGIG (reference sequence). Trimming at V came to 4 bases and at J to 7 bases, leaving 10 bases not matched to a gene. This CDR3 comprises 15 residues. CDR3 in DNA: TGTGCCTGGATGCAGACAGGGGGATTAGGCGGGGAGCTGTTTTTT. This codes for CAWMQTGGLGGELFF.

This chain links TRBV30 with TRBJ1-3; 9 nucleotides agree with TRBD1. The CDR3 covers 15 residues. J lost 1 base, V lost 5 bases, and 6 bases had no gene match. Germline CDR1 reads GTSNPN; CDR2 reads SVGIG (reference sequence). CDR3: CAWSQGASSGNTIYF. CDR3 sequence (DNA): TGTGCCTGGTCACAGGGGGCATCGTCTGGAAACACCATATATTTT.

This clone was observed once. The chain has TRBV5-4 and TRBJ1-6, with D perhaps TRBD1 (5 bases). CDR1 and CDR2 (germline): SGHNT, YYREEE (reference sequence). V lost 1 base and J 8 bases, leaving 13 bases between the germline ends. The CDR3 is made up of 15 amino acids. The CDR3 nucleotides read TGTGCCAGCAGCTTGCGGCAGGGATCATATTCACCCCTCCACTTT. It is translated as CASSLRQGSYSPLHF.

The chain links TRBV28 to TRBJ2-1; 7 bases match TRBD2. Germline assignment: CDR1 MDHEN and CDR2 SYDVKM. CDR3 size: 15 residues. After removal of 2 bases from V and 5 bases from J, the junction contained 6 bases not matched to a gene. This chain's CDR3 is CASSLGGRLNNEQFF. CDR3 DNA sequence: TGTGCCAGCAGTTTAGGCGGGAGACTTAACAATGAGCAGTTCTTC.